This T cell receptor (beta chain) originates from a study of shared clonotypes between healthy human individuals. Germline assignment: CDR1 LGHNA and CDR2 YSLEER. CDR3 size: 17 residues. The ends lost 3 bases at V and 12 bases at J; junction bases unmatched: 17. Method: immunoSEQ multiplex PCR; TCRdb's copy keeps in-frame clones and lacks some. The sample contains roughly 490,000 clones, about three quarters of which appear only once. In its sample, this clone was seen once. Specimen: PBMCs. The sequence was obtained from a woman aged 40 to 50 in good health. Some clones in this sample may be carry-over from other donors' samples. V gene TRBV4-3 combines with J gene TRBJ1-1, with 12 bases identical to TRBD1. The CDR3 nucleotides read TGCGCCAGCAGCCAGTACCTCCGGGACAGGGGGCGCGATGCACCTTTCTTT. It specifies CASSQYLRDRGRDAPFF.